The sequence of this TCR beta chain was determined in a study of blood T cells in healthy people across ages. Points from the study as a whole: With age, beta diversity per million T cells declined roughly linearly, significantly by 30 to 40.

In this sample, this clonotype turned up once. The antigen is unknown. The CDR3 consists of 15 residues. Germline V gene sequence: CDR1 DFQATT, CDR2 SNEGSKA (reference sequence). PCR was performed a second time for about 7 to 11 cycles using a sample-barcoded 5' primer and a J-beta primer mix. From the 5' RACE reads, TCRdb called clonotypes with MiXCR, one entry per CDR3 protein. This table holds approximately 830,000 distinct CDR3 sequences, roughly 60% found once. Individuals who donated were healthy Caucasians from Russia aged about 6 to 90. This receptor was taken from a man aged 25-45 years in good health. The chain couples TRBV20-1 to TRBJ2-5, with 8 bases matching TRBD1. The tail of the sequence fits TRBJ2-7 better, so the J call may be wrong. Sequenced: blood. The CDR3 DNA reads TGCAGTGCTAAACCCCCCCAGGGGGCGTTTCACGAGCAGTACTTC. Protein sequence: CSAKPPQGAFHEQYF.